This T cell receptor (beta chain) was sequenced for a study of tumor-infiltrating lymphocytes in oesophageal squamous cell carcinoma. CDR3 length: 16 residues. CDR1 and CDR2 from the germline V gene are SGHVT and SQSDAQ. MiXCR was run by TCRdb on the PCR reads, yielding one entry per CDR3 protein. Of about 14,000 distinct CDR3 sequences in the sample, roughly 44% were seen once. This receptor was obtained from a male donor with esophageal squamous cell carcinoma. The J gene is TRBJ2-4, the V gene TRBV7-4; 9 bases line up with TRBD1. The assigned J gene may be wrong: the sequence end matches TRBJ2-7 better. The sequencing sample was made of blood. This CDR3 reads CASSLGRTGENYEQYF. DNA of the CDR3: TGTGCCAGCAGCTTAGGTCGGACAGGGGAGAACTACGAGCAGTACTTC.